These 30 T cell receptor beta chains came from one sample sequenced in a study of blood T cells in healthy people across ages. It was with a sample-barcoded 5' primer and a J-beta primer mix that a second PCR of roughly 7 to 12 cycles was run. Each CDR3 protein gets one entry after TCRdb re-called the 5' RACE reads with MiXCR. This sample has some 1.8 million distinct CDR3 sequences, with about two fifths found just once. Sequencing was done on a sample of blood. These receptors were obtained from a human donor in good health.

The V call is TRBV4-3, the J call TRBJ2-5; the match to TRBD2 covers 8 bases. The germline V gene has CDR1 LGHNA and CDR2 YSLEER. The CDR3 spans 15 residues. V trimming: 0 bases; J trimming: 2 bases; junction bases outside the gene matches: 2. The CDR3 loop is CASSQETSGQETQYF. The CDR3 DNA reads TGCGCCAGCAGCCAAGAAACTAGCGGACAAGAGACCCAGTACTTC.

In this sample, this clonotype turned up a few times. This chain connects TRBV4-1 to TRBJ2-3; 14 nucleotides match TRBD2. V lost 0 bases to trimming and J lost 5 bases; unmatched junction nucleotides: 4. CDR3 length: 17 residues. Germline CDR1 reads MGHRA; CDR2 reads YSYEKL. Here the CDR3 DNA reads TGCGCCAGCAGCCAAGACGGGACTAGCGGGGGCAGAGATACGCAGTATTTT. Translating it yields CASSQDGTSGGRDTQYF.

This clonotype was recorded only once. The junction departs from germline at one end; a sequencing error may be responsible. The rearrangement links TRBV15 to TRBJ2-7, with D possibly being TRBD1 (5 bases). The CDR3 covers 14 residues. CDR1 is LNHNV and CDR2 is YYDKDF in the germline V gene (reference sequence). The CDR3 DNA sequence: TGTGCCACCGGCAGAGACCGGACACCTCGGGAGCAGTACTTC. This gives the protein CATGRDRTPREQYF.

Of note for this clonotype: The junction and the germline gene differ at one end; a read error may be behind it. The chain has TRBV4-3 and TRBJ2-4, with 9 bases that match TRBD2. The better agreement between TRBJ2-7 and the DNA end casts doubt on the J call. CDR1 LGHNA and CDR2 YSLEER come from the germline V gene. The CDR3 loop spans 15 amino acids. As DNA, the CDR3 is TGCGCCGGCAGCCAAGCGGGGGGCCACTCCTACGAGCAGTACTTC. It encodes CAGSQAGGHSYEQYF.

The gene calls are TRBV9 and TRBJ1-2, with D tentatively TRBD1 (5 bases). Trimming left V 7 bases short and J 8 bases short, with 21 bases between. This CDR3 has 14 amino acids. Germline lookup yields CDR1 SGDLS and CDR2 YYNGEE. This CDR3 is CASGGVGLSGGYTF. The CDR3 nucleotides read TGTGCCAGCGGAGGGGTGGGGCTCTCGGGCGGCTACACCTTC.

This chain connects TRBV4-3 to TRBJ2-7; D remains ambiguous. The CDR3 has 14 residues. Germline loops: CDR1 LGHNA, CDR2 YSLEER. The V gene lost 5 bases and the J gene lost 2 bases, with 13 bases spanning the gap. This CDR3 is CASSSEPNPYEQYF. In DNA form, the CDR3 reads TGCGCCAGCAGCTCGGAACCTAACCCCTACGAGCAGTACTTC.

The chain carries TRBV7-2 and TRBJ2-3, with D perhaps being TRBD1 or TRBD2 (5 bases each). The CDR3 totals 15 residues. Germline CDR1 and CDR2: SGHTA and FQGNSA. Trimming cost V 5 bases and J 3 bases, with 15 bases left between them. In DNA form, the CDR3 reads TGTGCCAGCAGCCCGAAGAGGGGTCTAACAGATACGCAGTATTTT. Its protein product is CASSPKRGLTDTQYF.

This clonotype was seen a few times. The CDR3 DNA reads as TGTGCCACCAGTGATTTGCGCGGGGGAGACTCTGGGGCCAACGTCCTGACTTTC. Protein product: CATSDLRGGDSGANVLTF. V usage is TRBV24-1 and J usage is TRBJ2-6, with TRBD2 matching 7 bases. Trimming cost V 0 bases and J 0 bases; bases outside gene matches: 4. This CDR3 has 18 residues. CDR1 and CDR2 from the germline V gene are KGHDR and SFDVKD.

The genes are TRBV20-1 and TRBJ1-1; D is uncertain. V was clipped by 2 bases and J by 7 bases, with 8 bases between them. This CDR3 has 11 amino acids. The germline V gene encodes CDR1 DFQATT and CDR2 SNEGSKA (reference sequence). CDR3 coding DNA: TGCAGTGCTAGAAGGGTTAGTGAAGCTTTCTTT. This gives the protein CSARRVSEAFF.

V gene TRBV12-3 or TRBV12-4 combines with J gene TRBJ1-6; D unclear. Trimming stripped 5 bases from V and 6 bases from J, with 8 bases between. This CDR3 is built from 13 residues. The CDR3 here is CASSPSSNSPLHF. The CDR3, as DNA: TGTGCCAGCAGTCCATCGTCTAATTCACCCCTCCACTTT.

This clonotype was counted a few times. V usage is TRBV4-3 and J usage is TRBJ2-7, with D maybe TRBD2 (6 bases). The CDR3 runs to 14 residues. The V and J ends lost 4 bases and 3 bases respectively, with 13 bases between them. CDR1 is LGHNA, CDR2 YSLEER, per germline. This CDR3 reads CASSLGQEGYEQYF. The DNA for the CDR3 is TGCGCCAGCAGCCTGGGGCAGGAGGGCTACGAGCAGTACTTC.

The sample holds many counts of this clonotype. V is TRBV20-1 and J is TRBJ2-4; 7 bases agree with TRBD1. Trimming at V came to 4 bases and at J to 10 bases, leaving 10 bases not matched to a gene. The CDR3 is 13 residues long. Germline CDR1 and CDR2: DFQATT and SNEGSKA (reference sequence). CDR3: CSAKETGSWIQYF. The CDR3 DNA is TGCAGTGCTAAAGAGACAGGGAGTTGGATTCAGTACTTC.

This CDR3 reads CASTLNRVRGYTF. The CDR3, as DNA: TGTGCCAGCACATTAAACAGGGTTAGGGGCTACACCTTC. The rearrangement joins TRBV5-4 to TRBJ1-2, with D tentatively TRBD1 (6 bases). The CDR3 extends over 13 amino acids. Germline CDR1 is SGHNT and CDR2 is YYREEE (reference sequence). Trimming removed 6 bases at V and 8 bases at J, with 17 bases between. Full variable domain (rest looked up from reference TRBV5-4 and TRBJ1-2): ETGVTQSPTHLIKTRGQQVTLRCSSQSGHNTVSWYQQALGQGPQFIFQYYREEENGRGNFPPRFSGLQFPNYSSELNVNALELDDSALYLCASTLNRVRGYTFGSGTRLTVV.

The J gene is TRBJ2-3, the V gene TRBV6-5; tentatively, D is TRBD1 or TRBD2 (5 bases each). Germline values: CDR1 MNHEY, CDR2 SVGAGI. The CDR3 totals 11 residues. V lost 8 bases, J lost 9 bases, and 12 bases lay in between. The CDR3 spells CASGTWDTQYF. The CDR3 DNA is TGTGCCAGCGGAACATGGGACACGCAGTATTTT.

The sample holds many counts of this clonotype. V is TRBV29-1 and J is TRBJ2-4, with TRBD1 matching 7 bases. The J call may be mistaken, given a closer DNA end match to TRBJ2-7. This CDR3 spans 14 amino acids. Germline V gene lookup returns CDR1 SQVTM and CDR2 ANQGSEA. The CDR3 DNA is TGCAGCGCCAAGGAGCCTAGGGACAGCTACGAGCAGTACTTC. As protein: CSAKEPRDSYEQYF.

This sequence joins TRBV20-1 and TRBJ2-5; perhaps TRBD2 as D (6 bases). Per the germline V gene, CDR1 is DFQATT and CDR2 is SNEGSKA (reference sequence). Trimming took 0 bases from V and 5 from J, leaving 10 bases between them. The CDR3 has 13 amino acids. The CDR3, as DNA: TGCAGTGCTAGAGAGGCTGGGGGGGAGACCCAGTACTTC. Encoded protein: CSAREAGGETQYF.

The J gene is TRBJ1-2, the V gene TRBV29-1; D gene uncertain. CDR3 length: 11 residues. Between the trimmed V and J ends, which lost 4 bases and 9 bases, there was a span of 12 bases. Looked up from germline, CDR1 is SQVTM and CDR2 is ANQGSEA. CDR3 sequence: CSVVDVSSYTF. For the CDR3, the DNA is TGCAGCGTTGTAGATGTTTCTAGCTACACCTTC.

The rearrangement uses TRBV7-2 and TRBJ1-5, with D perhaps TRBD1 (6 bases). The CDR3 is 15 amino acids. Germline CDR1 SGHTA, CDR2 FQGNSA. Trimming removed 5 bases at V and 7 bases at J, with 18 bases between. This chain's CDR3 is CASSAQAGGGQPQHF. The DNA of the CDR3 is TGTGCCAGCAGCGCCCAGGCAGGAGGGGGGCAGCCCCAGCATTTT.

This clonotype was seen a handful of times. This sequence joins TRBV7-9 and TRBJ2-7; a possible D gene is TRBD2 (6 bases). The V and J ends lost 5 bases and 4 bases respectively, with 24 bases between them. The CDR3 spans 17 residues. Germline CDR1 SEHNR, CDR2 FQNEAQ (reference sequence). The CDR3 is CASSRATGTRGEYEQYF. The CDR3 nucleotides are TGTGCCAGCAGCCGGGCAACCGGGACTCGAGGAGAGTACGAGCAGTACTTC. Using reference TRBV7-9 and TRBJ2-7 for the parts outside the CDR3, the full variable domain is DTGVSQNPRHKITKRGQNVTFRCDPISEHNRLYWYRQTLGQGPEFLTYFQNEAQLEKSRLLSDRFSAERPKGSFSTLEIQRTEQGDSAMYLCASSRATGTRGEYEQYFGPGTRLTVT.

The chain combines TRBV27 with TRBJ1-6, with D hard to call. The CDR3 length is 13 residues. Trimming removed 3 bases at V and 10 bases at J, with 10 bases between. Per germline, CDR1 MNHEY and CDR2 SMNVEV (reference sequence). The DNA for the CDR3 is TGTGCCAGCAGTTTCGGTAAAGGATCACCCCTCCACTTT. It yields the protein CASSFGKGSPLHF.

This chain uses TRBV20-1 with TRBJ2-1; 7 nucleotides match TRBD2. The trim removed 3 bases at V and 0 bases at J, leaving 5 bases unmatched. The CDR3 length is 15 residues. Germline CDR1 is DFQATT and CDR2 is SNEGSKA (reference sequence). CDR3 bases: TGCAGTGCTAGGCTAGCGGTTCGCTCCTACAATGAGCAGTTCTTC. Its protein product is CSARLAVRSYNEQFF.

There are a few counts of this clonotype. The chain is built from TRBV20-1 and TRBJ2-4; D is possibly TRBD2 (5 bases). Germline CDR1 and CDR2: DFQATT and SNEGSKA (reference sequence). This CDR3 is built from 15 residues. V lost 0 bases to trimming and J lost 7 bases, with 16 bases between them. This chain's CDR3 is CSARDPLLGGNIQYF. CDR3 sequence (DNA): TGCAGTGCTAGAGACCCCCTTCTCGGAGGCAACATTCAGTACTTC.

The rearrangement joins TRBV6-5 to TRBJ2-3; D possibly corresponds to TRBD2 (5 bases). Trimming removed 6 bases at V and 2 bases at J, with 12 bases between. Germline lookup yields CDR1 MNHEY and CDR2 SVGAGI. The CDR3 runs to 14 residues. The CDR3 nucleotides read TGTGCCAGCAGCATGGAGGACCCCACAGATACGCAGTATTTT. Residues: CASSMEDPTDTQYF.

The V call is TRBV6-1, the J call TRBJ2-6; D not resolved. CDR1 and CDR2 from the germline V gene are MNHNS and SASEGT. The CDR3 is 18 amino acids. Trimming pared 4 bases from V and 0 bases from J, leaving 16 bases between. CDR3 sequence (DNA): TGTGCCAGCAGTGCCCGACCGGGTTACTTCTCTGGGGCCAACGTCCTGACTTTC. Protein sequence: CASSARPGYFSGANVLTF.

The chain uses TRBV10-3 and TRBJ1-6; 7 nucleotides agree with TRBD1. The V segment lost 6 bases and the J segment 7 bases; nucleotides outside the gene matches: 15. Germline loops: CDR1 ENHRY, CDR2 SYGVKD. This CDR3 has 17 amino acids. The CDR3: CAISEGQAKSGNSPLHF. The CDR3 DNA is TGTGCCATCAGCGAAGGACAGGCCAAGTCGGGGAATTCACCCCTCCACTTT.

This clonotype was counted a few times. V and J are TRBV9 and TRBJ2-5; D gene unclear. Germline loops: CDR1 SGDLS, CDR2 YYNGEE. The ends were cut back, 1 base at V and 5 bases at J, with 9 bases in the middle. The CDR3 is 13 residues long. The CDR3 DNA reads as TGTGCCAGCAGCGTATATACCAGCGAGACCCAGTACTTC. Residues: CASSVYTSETQYF.

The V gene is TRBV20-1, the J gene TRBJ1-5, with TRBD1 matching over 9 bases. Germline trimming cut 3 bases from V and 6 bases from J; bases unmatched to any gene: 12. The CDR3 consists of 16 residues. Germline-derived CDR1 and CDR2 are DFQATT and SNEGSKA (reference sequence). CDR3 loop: CSARQSGTGYIQPQHF. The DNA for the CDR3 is TGCAGTGCTAGGCAATCCGGGACAGGGTATATTCAGCCCCAGCATTTT.

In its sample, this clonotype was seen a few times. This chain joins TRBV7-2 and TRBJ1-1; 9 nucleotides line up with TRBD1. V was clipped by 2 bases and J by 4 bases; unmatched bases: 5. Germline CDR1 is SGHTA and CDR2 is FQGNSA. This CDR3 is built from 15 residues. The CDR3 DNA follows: TGTGCCAGCAGCTTAATACAGGGGGCGGTCACTGAAGCTTTCTTT. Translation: CASSLIQGAVTEAFF.

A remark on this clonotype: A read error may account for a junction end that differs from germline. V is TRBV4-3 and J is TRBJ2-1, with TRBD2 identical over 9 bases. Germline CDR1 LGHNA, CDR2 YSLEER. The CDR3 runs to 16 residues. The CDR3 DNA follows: TGCGCCAGCAGCCAAGATTCCGCGGGGGGGCAAAATGAGCAGGTCTTC. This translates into CASSQDSAGGQNEQVF.

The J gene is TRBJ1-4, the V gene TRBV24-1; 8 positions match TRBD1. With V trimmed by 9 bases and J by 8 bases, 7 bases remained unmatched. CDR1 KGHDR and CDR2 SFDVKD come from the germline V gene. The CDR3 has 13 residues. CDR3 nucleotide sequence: TGTGCCACCGCGGACAGGGAAAGGGAAAAACTGTTTTTT. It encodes CATADREREKLFF.